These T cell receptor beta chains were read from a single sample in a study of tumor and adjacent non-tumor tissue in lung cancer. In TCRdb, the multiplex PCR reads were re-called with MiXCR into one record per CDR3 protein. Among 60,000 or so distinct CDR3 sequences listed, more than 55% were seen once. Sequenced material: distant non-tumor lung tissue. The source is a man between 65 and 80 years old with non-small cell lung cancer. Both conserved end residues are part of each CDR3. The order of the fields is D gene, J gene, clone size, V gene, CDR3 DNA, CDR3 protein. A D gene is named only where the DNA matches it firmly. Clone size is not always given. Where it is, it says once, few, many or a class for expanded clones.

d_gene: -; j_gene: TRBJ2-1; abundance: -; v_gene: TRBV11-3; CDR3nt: TGTGCCGGCAGCCCAGGTTCCGATGAGCTGTTCTTC; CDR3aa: CAGSPGSDELFF
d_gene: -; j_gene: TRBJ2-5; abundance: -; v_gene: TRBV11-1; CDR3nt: TGTGCCAGCACCCGGGGTGTTACACAAGAGACACAGTACTTC; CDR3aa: CASTRGVTQETQYF
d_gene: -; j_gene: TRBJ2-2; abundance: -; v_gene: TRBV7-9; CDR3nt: TGTGTCAGCAGCTTAGGCCGGGACTCGAACACCGGGGAGCTGTTTTTT; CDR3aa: CVSSLGRDSNTGELFF
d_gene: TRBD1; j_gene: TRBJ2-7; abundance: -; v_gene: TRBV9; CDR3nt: TGTGCCATCAGCGCGAGCCCGGGACAGAGGTACGAGCAGTACTTC; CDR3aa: CAISASPGQRYEQYF
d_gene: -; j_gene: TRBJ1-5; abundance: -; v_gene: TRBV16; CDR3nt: TGTGCCAGCAGCTCTCTAGGATATAGCAATCAGCCCCAGCATTTT; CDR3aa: CASSSLGYSNQPQHF
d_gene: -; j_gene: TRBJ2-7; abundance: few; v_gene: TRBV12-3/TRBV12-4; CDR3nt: TGTGCCAGCAGTCCAACTAGTGATGTTTACGAGCAGTACTTC; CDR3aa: CASSPTSDVYEQYF
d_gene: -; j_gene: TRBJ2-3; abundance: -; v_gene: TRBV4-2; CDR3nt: TGTGCCAGTAGCCCTCGAGGGACCCTGCATAGCGGAAGCACAGATACGCAGTATTTT; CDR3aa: CASSPRGTLHSGSTDTQYF
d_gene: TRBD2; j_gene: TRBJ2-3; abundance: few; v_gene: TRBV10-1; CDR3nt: TGCGCCAGCAGTGATAGCGGGGGCCCCACAGATACGCAGTATTTT; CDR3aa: CASSDSGGPTDTQYF
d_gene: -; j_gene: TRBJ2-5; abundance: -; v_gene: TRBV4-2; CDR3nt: TGTGCCGGTAGCCAATCCCGGGACCAGTACTTC; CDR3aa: CAGSQSRDQYF
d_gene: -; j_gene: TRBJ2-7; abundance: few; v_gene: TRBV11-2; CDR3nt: TGTGCCAGCAGCTTAGCTGTGATAGTCATCTACGAGCGGTACTTC; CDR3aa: CASSLAVIVIYERYF
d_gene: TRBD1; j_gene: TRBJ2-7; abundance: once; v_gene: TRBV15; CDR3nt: TGTGCCACCAGCAGTACAGGGACAGGGGGCTACGAGCACTACTTC; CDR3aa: CATSSTGTGGYEHYF
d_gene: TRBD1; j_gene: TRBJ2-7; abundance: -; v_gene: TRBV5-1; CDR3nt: TGCGCCAGCAGCTTGGAGACAGGGTGCGAGCAGTACTTC; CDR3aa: CASSLETGCEQYF
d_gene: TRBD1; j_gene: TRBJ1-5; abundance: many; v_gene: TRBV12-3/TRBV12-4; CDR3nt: TGTGCCAGCACCGAGGGACAGCCTAATCAGCCCCAGCATTTT; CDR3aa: CASTEGQPNQPQHF
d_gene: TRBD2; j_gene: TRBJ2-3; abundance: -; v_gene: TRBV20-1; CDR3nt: TGCAGTGATAGAGGGACTAGGGTGTCAGATACGCAGTATTTT; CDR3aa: CSDRGTRVSDTQYF
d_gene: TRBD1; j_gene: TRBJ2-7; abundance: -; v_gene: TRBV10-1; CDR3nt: TGCGCCAGCAGTGTCCGACAGGGGGGCGAGGAGTACTTC; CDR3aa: CASSVRQGGEEYF
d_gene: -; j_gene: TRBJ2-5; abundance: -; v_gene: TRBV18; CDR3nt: TGTGCCAGCTCACCACCGTCTCAAGAGACCCAGTACTTC; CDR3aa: CASSPPSQETQYF
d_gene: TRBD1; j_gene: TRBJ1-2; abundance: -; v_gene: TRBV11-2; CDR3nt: TGTGTCAGCAGCACCGGACAGGTGGCGTGGGGCTACACCTTC; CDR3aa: CVSSTGQVAWGYTF
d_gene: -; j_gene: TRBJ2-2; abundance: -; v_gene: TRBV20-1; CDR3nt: TGCAGTGCCCAGCTAGGCTTGAGGACGACCGGGGAGCTGTTTTTT; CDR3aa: CSAQLGLRTTGELFF
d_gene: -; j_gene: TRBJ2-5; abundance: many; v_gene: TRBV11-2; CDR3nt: TGTGCCAGCAGCTTATCGGGAATGTTTTTGGAGACCCAGTACTTC; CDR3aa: CASSLSGMFLETQYF
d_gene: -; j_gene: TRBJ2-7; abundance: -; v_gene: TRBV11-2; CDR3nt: TGTGCCAGCAGCTTAGGAGTCAGATACTTCGAGCAGTACTTC; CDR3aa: CASSLGVRYFEQYF
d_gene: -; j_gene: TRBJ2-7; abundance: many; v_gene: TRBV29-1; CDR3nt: TGCAGCGTTGATTACGGCTCTCACCTAGGCGAGCAGTACTTC; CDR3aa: CSVDYGSHLGEQYF
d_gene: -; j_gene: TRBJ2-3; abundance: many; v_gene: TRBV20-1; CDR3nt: TGCAGTGCTAGGCCTCACCCCAGGGGCACAGATACGCAGTATTTT; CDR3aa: CSARPHPRGTDTQYF
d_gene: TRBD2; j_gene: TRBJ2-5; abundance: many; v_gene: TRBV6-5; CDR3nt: TGTGCCAGCAGTTACTCATCGGGGGGGGGAGTAGAGACCCAGTACTTC; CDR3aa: CASSYSSGGGVETQYF
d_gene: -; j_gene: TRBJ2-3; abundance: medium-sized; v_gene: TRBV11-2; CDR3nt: TGTGCCAGCAGCCAAACCGACGGAGTCACAGATACGCAGTATTTT; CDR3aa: CASSQTDGVTDTQYF
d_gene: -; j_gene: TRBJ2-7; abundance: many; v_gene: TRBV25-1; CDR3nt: TGTGCCAGCAGTGAATATGCAGGGTCTGCGCAGTACTTC; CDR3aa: CASSEYAGSAQYF
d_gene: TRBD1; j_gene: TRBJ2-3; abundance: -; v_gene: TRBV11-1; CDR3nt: TGTGCCAACAGCCAAGAGAGGGGGCGAGCAGATACGCAGTATTTT; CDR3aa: CANSQERGRADTQYF
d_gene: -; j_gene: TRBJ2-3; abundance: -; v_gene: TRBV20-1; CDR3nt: TGCAGTGATCGTGGGCTGGACACCTCCACAGATACGCAGTATTTT; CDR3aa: CSDRGLDTSTDTQYF
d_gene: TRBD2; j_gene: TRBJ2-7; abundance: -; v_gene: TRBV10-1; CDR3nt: TGCGCCAGCAGCAAGGGGACTAGGGGATCCGAGCAGTACTTC; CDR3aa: CASSKGTRGSEQYF
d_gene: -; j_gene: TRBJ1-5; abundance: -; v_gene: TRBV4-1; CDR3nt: TGCGCCGGCAGCCAAGAACAGAGGTCCCTTCATCAGCCCCAGCATTTT; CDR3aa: CAGSQEQRSLHQPQHF
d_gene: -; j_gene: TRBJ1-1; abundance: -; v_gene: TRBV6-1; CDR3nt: TGTGTCAGCAGTGAGGCAGAGAAAACTGAAGCTTTCTTT; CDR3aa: CVSSEAEKTEAFF
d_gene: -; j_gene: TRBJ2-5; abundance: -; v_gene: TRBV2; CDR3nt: TGTGCCAGCAATGATATTCGGGAGAGCGTCGAGACCCAGCACTTC; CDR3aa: CASNDIRESVETQHF
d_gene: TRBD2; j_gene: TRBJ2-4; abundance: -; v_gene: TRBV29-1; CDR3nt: TGCAGTGTTGCGAGGGCGGGAGCAGCCAAAAACATTCAGTACTTC; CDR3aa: CSVARAGAAKNIQYF
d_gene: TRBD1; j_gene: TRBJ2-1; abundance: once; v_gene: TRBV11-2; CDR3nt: TGTGCCAGTAGCCCACGCACCGGGACAGGGAGTAATGAGCAGTTCTTC; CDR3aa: CASSPRTGTGSNEQFF
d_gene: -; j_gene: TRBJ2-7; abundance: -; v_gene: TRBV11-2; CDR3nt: TGTGCCAGCAGCTTAGCGGCAGGGTCGGGGGCCGAGCAATACTTC; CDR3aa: CASSLAAGSGAEQYF
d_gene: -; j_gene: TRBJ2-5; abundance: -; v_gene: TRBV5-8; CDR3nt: TGTGCCAGCAGCACGCAGGGTCTAGAGGCCCAGTACTTC; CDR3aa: CASSTQGLEAQYF
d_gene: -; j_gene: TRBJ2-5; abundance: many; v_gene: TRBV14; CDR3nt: TGTGCCAGCAGCGAGCGAGGGATGCATGGGACCCAGTACTTC; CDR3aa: CASSERGMHGTQYF
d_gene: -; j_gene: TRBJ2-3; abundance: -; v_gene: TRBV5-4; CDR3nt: TGTGCCATCAGCACAGGGCCTCAAATAACAGATACGCAGTATTTT; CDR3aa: CAISTGPQITDTQYF
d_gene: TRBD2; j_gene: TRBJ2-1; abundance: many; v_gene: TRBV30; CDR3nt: TGTGCCTGGAGACCAACTAGCGGGGGAGGGTTCTTC; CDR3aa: CAWRPTSGGGFF
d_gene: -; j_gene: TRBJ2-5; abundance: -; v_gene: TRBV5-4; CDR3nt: TGTGCCAGCAGCACTCCGGGGTTGGGGACCCAGTACTTC; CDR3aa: CASSTPGLGTQYF
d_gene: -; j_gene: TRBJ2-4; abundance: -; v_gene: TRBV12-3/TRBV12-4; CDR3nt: TGTGCCAGTAGTTCGACATACGCCAAAAACATTCAGTACTTC; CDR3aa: CASSSTYAKNIQYF
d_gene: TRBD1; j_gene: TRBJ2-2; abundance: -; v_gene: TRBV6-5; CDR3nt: TGTGTCAGCATATTTTCCGGGACAGGGATGTACGCCGGGGAGCTATTTTTT; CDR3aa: CVSIFSGTGMYAGELFF
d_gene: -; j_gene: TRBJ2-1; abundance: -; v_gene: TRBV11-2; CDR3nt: TGTACCAGCAGTTCAAGCGCTAACTCCTACAATGAGCAGTCCTTC; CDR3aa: CTSSSSANSYNEQSF
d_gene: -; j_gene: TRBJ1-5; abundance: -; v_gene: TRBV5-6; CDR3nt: TGTGCCAGCAGCTTGGGAAGGGTGGGCGGGCAGCCCCAGCATTTT; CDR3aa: CASSLGRVGGQPQHF
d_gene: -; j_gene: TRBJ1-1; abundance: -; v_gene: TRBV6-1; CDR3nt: TGCGCCAGCAGTGAAGGGCAGCTGTCTTTTGGCACCGAAGCTCTCTTT; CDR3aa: CASSEGQLSFGTEALF
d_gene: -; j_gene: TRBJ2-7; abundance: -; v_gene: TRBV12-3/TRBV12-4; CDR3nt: TGTGCTAGCAATCGATACAACGGGGGCGAGCAGTACTTC; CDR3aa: CASNRYNGGEQYF
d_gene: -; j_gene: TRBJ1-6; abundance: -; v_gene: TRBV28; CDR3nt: TGTGCCAGCAGTCCCGGGGCAGGGAACAATAATTCACCCCTCCACTTT; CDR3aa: CASSPGAGNNNSPLHF
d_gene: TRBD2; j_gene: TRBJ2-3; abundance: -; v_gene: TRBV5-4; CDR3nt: TGTGCCAGCAGCTTGGGAGCGGGAGTGCCAGCAGATTCGCAGTATTTT; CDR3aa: CASSLGAGVPADSQYF
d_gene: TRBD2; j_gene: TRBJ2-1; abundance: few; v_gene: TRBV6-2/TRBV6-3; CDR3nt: TGTGCCAGCAGTACCCGGACTAGCGGGGGAAACTACAATGAGCAGTTCTTC; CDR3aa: CASSTRTSGGNYNEQFF
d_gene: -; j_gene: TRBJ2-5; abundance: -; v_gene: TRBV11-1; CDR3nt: TGTGCCAGCATTCGGGGTGATCCACAAGAGACCCATTACTTC; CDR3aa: CASIRGDPQETHYF
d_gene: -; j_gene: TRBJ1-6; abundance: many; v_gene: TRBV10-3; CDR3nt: TGTGCCACCCGAGCAGGGACATATAATTCACCCCTCCACTTT; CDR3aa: CATRAGTYNSPLHF
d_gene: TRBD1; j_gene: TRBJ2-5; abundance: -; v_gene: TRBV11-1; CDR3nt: TGTACCAGGAGCCCCCTGTGGACAGGACAAGAGGCCCAGTACTTC; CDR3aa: CTRSPLWTGQEAQYF
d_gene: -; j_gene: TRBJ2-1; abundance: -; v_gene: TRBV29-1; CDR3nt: TGCAGTATTGAAGATCAACAGCGGAGCTCCTACAATGAGCAGTTCTTC; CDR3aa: CSIEDQQRSSYNEQFF
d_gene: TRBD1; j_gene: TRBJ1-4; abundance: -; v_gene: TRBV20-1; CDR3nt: TGCAGTGCTAGAACACTACCCAGGGGGAGTAATGAAAAACTGTTTTTT; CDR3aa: CSARTLPRGSNEKLFF
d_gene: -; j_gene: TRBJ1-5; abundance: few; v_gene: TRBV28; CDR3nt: TGTGCCAGCAGTTCAAGGGGAAGGGGCAATCAGCCCCAGCATTTT; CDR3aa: CASSSRGRGNQPQHF
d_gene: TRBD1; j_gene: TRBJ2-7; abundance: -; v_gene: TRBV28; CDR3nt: TGTGCCAGCAGGGGGACAGGGCGCTCCTACGAGCAGTACTTC; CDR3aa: CASRGTGRSYEQYF
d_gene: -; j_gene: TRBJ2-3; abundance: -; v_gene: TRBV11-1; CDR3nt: TGTGGCAGTAGCCCAATCCTTTTTCCTACGCAGTATTTT; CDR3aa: CGSSPILFPTQYF
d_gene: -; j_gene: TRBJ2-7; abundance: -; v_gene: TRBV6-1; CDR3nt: TGTGCCAACAGAGAAGTGAAGGGACCCTACGAGCAGTACTTC; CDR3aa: CANREVKGPYEQYF
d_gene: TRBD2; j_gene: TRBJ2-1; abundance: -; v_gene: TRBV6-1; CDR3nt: TGTGCCGGCAGTGAAACTAGCGGGGGGTACAATGAGCAATTCTTC; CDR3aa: CAGSETSGGYNEQFF
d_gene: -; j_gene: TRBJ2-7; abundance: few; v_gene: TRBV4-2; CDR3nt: TGTGCCAGCAGCCAAGATAACGGGTGGGCCTCTAACTACGATCAGTATTTC; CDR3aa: CASSQDNGWASNYDQYF